This T cell receptor (beta chain) was sequenced for a study of early T cells in non-severe SARS-CoV-2 infection. Overall study context: Chains were unpaired, as sequencing was done on bulk RNA from unsorted whole blood. General observations from the study: Comparison of clonotypes with VDJdb favored anti-spike CD8 responses while missing private and CD4 specificities.

Of note for this clonotype: The antigen is undetermined.

The V gene end was trimmed by 2 bases and the J gene end by 6 bases; junction bases not matched to a gene: 6. This CDR3 comprises 16 residues. Germline loops: CDR1 SGHTA, CDR2 FQGNSA. Unique molecular identifier tags were affixed to discrete cDNA molecules. TCRdb re-analysed the 5' RACE reads in MiXCR, keeping a single row per CDR3 protein. The table has approximately 39,000 distinct CDR3 sequences, 5.5% to 8% seen once. Here the sequenced sample was whole blood, taken at baseline. The receptor was derived from an adult who was a healthcare worker with PCR-confirmed SARS-CoV-2 infection or an uninfected control (not recorded which). The chain links TRBV7-2 to TRBJ2-2; the match to TRBD2 covers 10 bases. This CDR3 reads CASSLRLAGVSGELFF. The CDR3 DNA reads TGTGCCAGCAGCTTAAGGCTAGCGGGAGTTTCCGGGGAGCTGTTTTTT.